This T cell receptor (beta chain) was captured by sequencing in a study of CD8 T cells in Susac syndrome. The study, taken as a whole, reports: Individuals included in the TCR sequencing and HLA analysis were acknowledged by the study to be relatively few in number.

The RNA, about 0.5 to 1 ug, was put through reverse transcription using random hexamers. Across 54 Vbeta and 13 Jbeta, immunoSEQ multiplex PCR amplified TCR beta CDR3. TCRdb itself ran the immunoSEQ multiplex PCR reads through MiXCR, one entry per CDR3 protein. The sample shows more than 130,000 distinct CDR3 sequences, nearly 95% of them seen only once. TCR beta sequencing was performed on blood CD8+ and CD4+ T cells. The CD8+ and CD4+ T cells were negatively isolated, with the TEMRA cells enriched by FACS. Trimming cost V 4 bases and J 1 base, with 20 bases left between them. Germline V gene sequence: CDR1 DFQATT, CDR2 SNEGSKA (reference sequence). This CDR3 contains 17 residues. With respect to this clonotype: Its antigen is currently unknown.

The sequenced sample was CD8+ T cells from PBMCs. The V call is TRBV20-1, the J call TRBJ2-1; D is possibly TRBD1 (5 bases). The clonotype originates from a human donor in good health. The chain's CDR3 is CSATLSGPRASYNEQFF. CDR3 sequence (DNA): TGCAGTGCTACCCTATCGGGCCCCAGGGCGTCCTACAATGAGCAGTTCTTC.